This T cell receptor beta chain was found in a study of shared clonotypes between healthy human individuals. Everyone who donated was a Caucasian adult who lived in Nashville, Tennessee. Germline V gene data show CDR1 as KGHSH and CDR2 as LQKENI. The CDR3 has 14 amino acids. The junction had 4 bases not matched to a gene; V was cut back by 4 bases and J by 3 bases. The study, taken as a whole, reports: Sequencing depth was expected to affect clonotype sharing among donors.

Sequencing was performed with immunoSEQ multiplex PCR; in TCRdb, only in-frame clones are kept and a portion is missing. The sample includes about 1 million clones, roughly 80% of them seen just once. This clone appeared a single time. The antigen remains undetermined. The rearrangement joins TRBV18 to TRBJ1-2; 8 bases match TRBD1. Source material: memory CD4+ T cells sorted from blood. Subset denoted: CD45RA-negative fraction. The sequence derives from a man aged 18 to 35 in good health. The DNA for the CDR3 is TGTGCCAGCTCACTCGGACAGGGCGACTATGGCTACACCTTC. Translating gives CASSLGQGDYGYTF.